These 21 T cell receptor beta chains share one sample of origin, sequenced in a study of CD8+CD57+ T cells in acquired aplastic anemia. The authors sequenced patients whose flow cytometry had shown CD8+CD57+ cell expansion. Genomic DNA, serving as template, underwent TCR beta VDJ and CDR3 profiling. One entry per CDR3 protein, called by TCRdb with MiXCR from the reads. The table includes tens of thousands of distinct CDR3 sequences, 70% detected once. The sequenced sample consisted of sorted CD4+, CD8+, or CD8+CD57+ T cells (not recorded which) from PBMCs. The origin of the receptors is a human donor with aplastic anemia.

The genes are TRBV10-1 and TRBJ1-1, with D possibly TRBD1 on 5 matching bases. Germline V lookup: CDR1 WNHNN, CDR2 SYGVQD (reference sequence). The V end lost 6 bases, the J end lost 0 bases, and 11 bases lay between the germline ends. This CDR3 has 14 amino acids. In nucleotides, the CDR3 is TGCGCCAGCAGCCCCGGGACGGTGAACACTGAAGCTTTCTTT. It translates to CASSPGTVNTEAFF.

In DNA form, the CDR3 reads TGTGCCACCAGTGAACCTAGCGGAGGTTACAATGAGCAGTTCTTC. Amino acids: CATSEPSGGYNEQFF. The gene calls are TRBV24-1 and TRBJ2-1; TRBD2 matches at 7 bases. The length of the CDR3 is 15 residues. Per germline, CDR1 KGHDR and CDR2 SFDVKD. The V and J ends lost 4 bases and 4 bases, in that order; junction bases with no gene match: 6.

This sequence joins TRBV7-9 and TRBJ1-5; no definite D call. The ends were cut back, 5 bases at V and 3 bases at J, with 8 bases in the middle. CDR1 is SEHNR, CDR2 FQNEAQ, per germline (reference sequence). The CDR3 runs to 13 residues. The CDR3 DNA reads TGTGCCAGCAGCCGTTGGTCCAATCAGCCCCAGCATTTT. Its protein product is CASSRWSNQPQHF.

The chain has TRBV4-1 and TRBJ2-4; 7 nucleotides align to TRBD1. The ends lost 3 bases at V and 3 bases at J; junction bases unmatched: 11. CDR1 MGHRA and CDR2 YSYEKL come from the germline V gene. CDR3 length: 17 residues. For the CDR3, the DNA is TGCGCCAGCAGCCACTCTCGGACAGGAATGGGCAAAAACATTCAGTACTTC. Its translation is CASSHSRTGMGKNIQYF.

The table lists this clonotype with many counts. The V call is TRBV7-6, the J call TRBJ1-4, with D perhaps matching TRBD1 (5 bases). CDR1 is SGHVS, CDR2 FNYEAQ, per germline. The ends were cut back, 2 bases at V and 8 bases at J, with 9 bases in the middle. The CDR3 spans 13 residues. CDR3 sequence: CASSLNWDEKLFF. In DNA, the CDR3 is TGTGCCAGCAGCTTAAATTGGGACGAAAAACTGTTTTTT.

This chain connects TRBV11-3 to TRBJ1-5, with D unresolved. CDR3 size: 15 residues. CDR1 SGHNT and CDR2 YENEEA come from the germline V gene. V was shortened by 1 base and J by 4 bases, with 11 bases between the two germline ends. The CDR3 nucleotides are TGTGCCAGCAGCTTAGGTAGCAGGTGGAATCAGCCCCAGCATTTT. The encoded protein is CASSLGSRWNQPQHF. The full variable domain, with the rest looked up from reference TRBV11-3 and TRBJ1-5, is EAGVVQSPRYKIIEKKQPVAFWCNPISGHNTLYWYLQNLGQGPELLIRYENEEAVDDSQLPKDRFSAERLKGVDSTLKIQPAELGDSAVYLCASSLGSRWNQPQHFGDGTRLSIL.

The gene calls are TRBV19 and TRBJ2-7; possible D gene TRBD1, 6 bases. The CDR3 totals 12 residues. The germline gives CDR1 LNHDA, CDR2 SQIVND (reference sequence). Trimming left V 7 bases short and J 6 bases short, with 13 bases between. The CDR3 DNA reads TGTGCCAGTACCACCAGAGGGGGCGAGCAGTACTTC. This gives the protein CASTTRGGEQYF. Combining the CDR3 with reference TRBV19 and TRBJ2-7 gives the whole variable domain DGGITQSPKYLFRKEGQNVTLSCEQNLNHDAMYWYRQDPGQGLRLIYYSQIVNDFQKGDIAEGYSVSREKKESFPLTVTSAQKNPTAFYLCASTTRGGEQYFGPGTRLTVT.

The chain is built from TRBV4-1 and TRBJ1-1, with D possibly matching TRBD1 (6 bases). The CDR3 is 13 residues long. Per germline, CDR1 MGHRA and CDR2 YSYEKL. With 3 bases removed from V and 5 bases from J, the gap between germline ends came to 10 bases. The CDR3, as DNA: TGCGCCAGCAGCCATACAGGGAGGACTGAAGCTTTCTTT. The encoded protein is CASSHTGRTEAFF.

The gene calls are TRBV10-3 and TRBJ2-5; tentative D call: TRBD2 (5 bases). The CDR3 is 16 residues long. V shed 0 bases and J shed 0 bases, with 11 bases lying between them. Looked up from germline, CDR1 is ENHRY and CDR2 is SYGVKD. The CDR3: CAISESPSSYQETQYF. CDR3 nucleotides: TGTGCCATCAGTGAGTCGCCTAGCAGCTACCAAGAGACCCAGTACTTC.

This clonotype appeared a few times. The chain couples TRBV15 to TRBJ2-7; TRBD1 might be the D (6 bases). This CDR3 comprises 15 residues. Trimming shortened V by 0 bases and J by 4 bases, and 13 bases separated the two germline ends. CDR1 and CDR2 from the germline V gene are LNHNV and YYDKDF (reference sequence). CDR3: CATSRDPAGVYEQYF. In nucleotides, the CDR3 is TGTGCCACCAGCAGAGATCCAGCAGGGGTATACGAGCAGTACTTC.

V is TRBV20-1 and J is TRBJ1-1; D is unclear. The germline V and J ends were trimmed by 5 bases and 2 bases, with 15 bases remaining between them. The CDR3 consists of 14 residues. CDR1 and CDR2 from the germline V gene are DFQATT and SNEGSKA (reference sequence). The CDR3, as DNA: TGCAGTGCTGGCCCCCACGGCCTTAACACTGAAGCTTTCTTT. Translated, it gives CSAGPHGLNTEAFF.

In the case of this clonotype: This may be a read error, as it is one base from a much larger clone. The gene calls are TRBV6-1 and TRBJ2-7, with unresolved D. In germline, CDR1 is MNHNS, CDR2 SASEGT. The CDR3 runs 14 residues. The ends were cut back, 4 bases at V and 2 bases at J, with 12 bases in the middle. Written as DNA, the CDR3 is TGTGCCAGCAGTGCCCTAGGTGCCCCCTACGAGCAGTACTTC. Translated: CASSALGAPYEQYF.

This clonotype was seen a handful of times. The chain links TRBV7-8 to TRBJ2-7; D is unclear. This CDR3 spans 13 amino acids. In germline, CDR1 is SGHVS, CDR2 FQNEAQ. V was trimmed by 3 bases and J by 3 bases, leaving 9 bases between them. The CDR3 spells CASSFSEVYEQYF. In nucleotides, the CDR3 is TGTGCCAGCAGCTTTTCAGAAGTCTACGAGCAGTACTTC.

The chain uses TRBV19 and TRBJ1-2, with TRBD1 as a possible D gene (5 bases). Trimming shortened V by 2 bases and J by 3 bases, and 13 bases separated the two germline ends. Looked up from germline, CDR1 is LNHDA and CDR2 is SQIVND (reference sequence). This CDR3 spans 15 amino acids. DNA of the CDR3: TGTGCCAGTAGTATACCCGGGGACGCTTACTATGGCTACACCTTC. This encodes CASSIPGDAYYGYTF.

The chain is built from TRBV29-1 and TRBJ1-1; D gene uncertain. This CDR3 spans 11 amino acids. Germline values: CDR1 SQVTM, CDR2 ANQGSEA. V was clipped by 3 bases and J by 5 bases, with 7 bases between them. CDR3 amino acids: CSVEWITEAFF. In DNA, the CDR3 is TGCAGCGTTGAGTGGATAACTGAAGCTTTCTTT.

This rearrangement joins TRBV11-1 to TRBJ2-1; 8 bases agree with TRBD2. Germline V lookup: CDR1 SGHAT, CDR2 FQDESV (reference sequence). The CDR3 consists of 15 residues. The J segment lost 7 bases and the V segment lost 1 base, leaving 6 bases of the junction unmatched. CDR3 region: CASSLVQTGGNEQFF. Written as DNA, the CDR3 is TGTGCCAGCAGCTTAGTCCAGACGGGGGGGAATGAGCAGTTCTTC.

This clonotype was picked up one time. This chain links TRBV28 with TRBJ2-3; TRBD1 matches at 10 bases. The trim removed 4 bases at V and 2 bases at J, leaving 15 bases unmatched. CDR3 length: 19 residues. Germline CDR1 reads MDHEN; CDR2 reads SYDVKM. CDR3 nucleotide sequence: TGTGCCAGCAGTTCTCTCGCCGGGGACAGGGGCGAAATCACAGATACGCAGTATTTT. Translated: CASSSLAGDRGEITDTQYF.

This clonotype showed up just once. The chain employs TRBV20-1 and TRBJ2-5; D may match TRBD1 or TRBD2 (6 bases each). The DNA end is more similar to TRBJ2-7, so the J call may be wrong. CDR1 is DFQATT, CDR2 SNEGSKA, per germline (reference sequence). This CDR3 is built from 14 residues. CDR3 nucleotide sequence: TGCAGTGCTGGGGGGCACTTGAGCTCCTACGAGCAGTACTTC. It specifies CSAGGHLSSYEQYF.

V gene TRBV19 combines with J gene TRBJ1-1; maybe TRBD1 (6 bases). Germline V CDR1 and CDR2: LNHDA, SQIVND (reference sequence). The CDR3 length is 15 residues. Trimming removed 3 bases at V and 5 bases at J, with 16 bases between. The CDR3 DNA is TGTGCCAGTAGTATCGGTACCAGGGGCAGGACTGAAGCTTTCTTT. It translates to CASSIGTRGRTEAFF.

CDR3 in DNA: TGTGCCACCAGTGATAGGGCAGGGGGCGCGGGGGAGCAGTACTTC. Protein sequence: CATSDRAGGAGEQYF. V usage is TRBV24-1 and J usage is TRBJ2-7; 8 nucleotides align to TRBD1. The CDR3 sequence is 15 residues long. CDR1 KGHDR and CDR2 SFDVKD come from the germline V gene. The ends lost 3 bases at V and 7 bases at J; junction bases unmatched: 10.

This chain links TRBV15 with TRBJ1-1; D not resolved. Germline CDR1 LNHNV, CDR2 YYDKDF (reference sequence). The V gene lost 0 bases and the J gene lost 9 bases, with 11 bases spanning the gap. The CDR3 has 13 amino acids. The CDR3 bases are TGTGCCACCAGCAGAGATGTGGGCGATAAAGCTTTCTTT. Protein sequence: CATSRDVGDKAFF.